This T cell receptor beta chain was identified during a study of blood T cells in healthy people across ages. General study results and limits: Higher naive T cell percentage went strongly together with higher TCR beta diversity.

Extraction yielded at least 6 micrograms of total RNA per sample. Sample-barcoded 5' priming and a J-beta primer mix drove a second PCR of roughly 6 to 12 cycles. A template-switch adaptor containing 12 random nucleotides labeled each cDNA molecule. Each CDR3 protein gets one entry after TCRdb re-called the 5' RACE reads with MiXCR. The sample has approximately 1,000,000 distinct CDR3 sequences, 35% to 40% seen once. The V gene's germline CDR1 is SGHDN and CDR2 FVKESK. Germline trimming cut 0 bases from V and 0 bases from J; bases unmatched to any gene: 13. CDR3 length: 20 residues. Turning to this clonotype: Its antigen is undetermined.

Sequenced input: blood. This clonotype was sampled from a young man in good health. The chain recombines TRBV14 with TRBJ2-4, with TRBD1 identical over 8 bases. CDR3 bases: TGTGCCAGCAGCCAAGATCAAGGGACAGGCGCTCCTCTAGCCAAAAACATTCAGTACTTC. Its protein product is CASSQDQGTGAPLAKNIQYF.